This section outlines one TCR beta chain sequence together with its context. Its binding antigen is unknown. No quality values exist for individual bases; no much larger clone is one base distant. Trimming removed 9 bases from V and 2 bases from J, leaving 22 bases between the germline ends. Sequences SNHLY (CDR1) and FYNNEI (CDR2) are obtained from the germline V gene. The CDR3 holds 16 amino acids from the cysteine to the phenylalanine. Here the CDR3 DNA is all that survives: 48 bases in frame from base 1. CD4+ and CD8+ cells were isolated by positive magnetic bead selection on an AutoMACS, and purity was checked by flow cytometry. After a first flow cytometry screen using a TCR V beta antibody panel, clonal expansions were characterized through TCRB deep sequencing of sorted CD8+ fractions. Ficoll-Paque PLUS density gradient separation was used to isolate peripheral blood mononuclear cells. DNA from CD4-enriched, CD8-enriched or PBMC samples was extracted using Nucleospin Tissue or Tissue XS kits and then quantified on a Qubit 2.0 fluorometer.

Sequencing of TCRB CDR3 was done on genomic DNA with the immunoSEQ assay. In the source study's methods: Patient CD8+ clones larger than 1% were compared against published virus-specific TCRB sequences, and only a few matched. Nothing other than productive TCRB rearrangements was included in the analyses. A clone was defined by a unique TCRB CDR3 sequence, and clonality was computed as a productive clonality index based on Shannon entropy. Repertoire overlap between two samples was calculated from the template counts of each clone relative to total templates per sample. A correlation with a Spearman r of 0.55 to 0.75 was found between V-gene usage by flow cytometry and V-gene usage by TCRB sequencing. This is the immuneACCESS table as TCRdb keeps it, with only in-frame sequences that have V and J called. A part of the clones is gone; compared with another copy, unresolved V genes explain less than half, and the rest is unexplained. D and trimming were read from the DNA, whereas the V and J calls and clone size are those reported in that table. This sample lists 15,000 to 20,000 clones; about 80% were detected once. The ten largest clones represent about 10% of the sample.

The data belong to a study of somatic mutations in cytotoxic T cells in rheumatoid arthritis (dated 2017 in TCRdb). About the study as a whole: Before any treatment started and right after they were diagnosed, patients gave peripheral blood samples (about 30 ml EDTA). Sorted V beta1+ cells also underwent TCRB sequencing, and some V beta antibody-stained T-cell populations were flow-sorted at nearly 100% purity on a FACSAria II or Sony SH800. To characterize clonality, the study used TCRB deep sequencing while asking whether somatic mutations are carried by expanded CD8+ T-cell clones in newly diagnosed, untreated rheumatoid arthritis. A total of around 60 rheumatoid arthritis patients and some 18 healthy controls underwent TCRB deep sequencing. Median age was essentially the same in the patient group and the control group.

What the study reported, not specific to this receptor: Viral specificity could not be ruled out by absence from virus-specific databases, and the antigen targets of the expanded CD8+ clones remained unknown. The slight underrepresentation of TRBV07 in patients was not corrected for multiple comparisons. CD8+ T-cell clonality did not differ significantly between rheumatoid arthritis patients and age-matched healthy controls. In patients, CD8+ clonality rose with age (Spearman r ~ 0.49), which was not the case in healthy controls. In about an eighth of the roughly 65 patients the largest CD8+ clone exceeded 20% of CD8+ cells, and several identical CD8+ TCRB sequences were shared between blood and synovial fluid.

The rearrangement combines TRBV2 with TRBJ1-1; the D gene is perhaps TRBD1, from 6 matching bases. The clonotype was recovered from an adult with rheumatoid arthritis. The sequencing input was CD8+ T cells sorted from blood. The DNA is TGTGCCAGACTAAAAGATCAGGGGTTAAAAAACACTGAAGCTTTCTTT. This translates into CARLKDQGLKNTEAFF.